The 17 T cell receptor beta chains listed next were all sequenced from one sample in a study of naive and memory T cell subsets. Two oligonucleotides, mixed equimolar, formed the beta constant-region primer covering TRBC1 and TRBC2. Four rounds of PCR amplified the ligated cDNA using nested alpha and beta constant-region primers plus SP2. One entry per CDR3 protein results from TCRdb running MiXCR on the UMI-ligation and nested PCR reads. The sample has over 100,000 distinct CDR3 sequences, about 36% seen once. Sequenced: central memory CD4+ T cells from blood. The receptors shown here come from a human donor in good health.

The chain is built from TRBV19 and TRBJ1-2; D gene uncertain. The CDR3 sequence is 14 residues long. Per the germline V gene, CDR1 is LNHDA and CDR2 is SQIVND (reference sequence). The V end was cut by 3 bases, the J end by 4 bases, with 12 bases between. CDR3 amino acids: CASSISRATYGYTF. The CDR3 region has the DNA TGTGCCAGTAGTATCAGCCGAGCGACCTATGGCTACACCTTC. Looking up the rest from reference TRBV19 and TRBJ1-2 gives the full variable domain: DGGITQSPKYLFRKEGQNVTLSCEQNLNHDAMYWYRQDPGQGLRLIYYSQIVNDFQKGDIAEGYSVSREKKESFPLTVTSAQKNPTAFYLCASSISRATYGYTFGSGTRLTVV.

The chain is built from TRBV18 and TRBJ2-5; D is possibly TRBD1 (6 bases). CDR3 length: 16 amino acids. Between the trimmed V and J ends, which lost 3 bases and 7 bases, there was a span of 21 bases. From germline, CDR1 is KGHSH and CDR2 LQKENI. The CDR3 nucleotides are TGTGCCAGCTCACCTCGATCAACAGCCGCAGGGGTGACCCAGTACTTC. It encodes CASSPRSTAAGVTQYF.

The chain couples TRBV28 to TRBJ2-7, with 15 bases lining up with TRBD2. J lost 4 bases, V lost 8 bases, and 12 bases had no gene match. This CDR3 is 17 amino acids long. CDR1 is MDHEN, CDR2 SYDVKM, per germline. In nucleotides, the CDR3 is TGTGCCAGCGCATCCTGGACTAGCGGGAGGGCCCAATACGAGCAGTACTTC. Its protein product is CASASWTSGRAQYEQYF.

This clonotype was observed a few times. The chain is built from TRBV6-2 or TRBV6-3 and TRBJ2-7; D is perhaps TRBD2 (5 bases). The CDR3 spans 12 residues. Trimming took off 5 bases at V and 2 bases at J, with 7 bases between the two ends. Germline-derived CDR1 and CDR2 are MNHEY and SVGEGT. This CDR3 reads CASSPGAYEQYF. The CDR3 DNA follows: TGTGCCAGCAGTCCCGGGGCCTACGAGCAGTACTTC.

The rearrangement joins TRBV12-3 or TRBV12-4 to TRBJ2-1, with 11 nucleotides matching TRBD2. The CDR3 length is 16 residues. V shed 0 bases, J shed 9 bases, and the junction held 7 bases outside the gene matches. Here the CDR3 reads CASSLAPSGRRVEQFF. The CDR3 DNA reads TGTGCCAGCAGTTTAGCCCCTAGCGGGAGGCGGGTTGAGCAGTTCTTC.

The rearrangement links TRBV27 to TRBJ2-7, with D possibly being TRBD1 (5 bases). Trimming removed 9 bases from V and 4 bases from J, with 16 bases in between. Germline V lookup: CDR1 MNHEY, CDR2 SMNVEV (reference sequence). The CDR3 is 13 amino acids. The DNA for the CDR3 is TGTGCCAGTAGTCGTAGGGGCTTATACGAGCAGTACTTC. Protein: CASSRRGLYEQYF.

This CDR3 reads CASSPALGEQYF. The CDR3, as DNA: TGTGCCAGCAGTCCGGCTTTAGGGGAGCAGTACTTC. The rearrangement links TRBV28 to TRBJ2-7; no firm D call. V shed 5 bases and J shed 7 bases, with 12 bases lying between them. The CDR3 consists of 12 residues. Germline assignment: CDR1 MDHEN and CDR2 SYDVKM.

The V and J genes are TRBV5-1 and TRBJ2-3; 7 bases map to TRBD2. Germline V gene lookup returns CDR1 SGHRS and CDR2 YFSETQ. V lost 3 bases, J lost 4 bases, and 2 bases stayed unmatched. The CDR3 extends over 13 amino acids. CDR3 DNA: TGCGCCAGCAGCTACGGACTAGCAGATACGCAGTATTTT. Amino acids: CASSYGLADTQYF.

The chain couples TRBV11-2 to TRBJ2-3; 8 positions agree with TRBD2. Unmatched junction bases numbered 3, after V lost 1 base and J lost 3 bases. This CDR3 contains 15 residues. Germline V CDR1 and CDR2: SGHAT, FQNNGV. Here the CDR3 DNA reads TGTGCCAGCAGCTTAGTAGCGGGATTTACAGATACGCAGTATTTT. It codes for CASSLVAGFTDTQYF.

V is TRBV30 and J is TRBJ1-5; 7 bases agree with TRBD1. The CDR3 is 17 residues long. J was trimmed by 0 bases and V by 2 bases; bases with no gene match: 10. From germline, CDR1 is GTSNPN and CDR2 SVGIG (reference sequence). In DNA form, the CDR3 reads TGTGCCTGGAGTAACTACAGGGGCCCCCTTAGCAATCAGCCCCAGCATTTT. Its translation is CAWSNYRGPLSNQPQHF.

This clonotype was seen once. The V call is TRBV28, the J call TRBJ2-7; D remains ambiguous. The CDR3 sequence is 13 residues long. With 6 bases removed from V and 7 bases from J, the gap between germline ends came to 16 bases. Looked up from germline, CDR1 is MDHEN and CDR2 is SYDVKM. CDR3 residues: CASRGSPPREQYF. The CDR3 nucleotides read TGTGCCAGCAGGGGATCACCGCCTAGGGAGCAGTACTTC. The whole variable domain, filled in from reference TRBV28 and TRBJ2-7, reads DVKVTQSSRYLVKRTGEKVFLECVQDMDHENMFWYRQDPGLGLRLIYFSYDVKMKEKGDIPEGYSVSREKKERFSLILESASTNQTSMYLCASRGSPPREQYFGPGTRLTVT.

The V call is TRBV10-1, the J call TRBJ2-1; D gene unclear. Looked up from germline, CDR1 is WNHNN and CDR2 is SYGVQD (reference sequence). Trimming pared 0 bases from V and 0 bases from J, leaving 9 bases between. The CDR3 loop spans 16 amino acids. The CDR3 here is CASSESLSVSYNEQFF. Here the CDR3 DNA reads TGCGCCAGCAGTGAGTCCTTAAGCGTCTCCTACAATGAGCAGTTCTTC.

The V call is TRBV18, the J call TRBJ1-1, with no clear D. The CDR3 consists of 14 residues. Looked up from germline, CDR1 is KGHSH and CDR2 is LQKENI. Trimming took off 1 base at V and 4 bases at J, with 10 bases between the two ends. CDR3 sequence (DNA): TGTGCCAGCTCACCACAGGGCTGGGGCACTGAAGCTTTCTTT. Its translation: CASSPQGWGTEAFF.

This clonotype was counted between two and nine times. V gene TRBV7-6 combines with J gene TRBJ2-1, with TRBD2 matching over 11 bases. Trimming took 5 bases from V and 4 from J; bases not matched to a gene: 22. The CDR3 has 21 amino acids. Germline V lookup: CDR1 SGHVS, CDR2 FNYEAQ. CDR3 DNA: TGTGCCAGCAGCCGACCGAACGATGGACACCCGGGACTAGCGGAATACAATGAGCAGTTCTTC. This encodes CASSRPNDGHPGLAEYNEQFF.

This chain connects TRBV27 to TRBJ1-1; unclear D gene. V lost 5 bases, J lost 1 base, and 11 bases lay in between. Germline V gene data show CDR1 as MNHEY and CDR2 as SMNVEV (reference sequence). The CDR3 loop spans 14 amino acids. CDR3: CASSPSTRNTEAFF. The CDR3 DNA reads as TGTGCCAGCAGTCCCTCGACAAGGAACACTGAAGCTTTCTTT.

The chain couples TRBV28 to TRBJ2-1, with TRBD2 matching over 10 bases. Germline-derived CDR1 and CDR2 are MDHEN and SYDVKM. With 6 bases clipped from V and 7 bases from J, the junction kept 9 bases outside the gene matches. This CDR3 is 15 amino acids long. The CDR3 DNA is TGTGCCAGCAGCCCTAGCGGGAGAATAGTAAATGAGCAGTTCTTC. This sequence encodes CASSPSGRIVNEQFF.

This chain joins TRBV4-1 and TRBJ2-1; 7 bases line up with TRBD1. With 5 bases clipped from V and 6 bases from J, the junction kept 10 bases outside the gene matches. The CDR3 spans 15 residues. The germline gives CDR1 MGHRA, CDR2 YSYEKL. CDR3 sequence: CASSYQVSGGNEQFF. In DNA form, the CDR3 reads TGCGCCAGCAGCTACCAAGTATCAGGGGGCAATGAGCAGTTCTTC.